Reported below is one T cell receptor beta chain. Its antigen is still unknown. Libraries were prepared by immunoSEQ multiplex PCR; TCRdb keeps only in-frame clonotypes and omits some of them. The sample holds nearly 25,000 clones, approximately 83% seen once. The sample is drawn from a study of T cells in localized non-small cell lung cancer. Study-wide points: With higher T cell density in blood came longer overall survival. Clonality peaked in uninvolved adjacent lung rather than tumor. Owing to sequencing of a solitary tumor region, heterogeneity cannot be discounted. A median of about 58 of the top 100 tumor clones appeared in adjacent lung, which was paired and uninvolved.

Germline CDR1 SGHTA, CDR2 FQGNSA. This CDR3 is 17 amino acids long. The trim removed 0 bases at V and 4 bases at J, leaving 6 bases unmatched. The sequence came from a male donor at least 60 years old with stage II squamous cell lung carcinoma. J is TRBJ2-2 and V is TRBV7-2; 9 bases map to TRBD2. The input for sequencing was peripheral blood, taken before any cancer treatment. CDR3 nucleotides: TGTGCCAGCAGCTTAGCGCAGGCGGGAGGGTCCACCGGGGAGCTGTTTTTT. Protein: CASSLAQAGGSTGELFF.